The 15 T cell receptor beta chains below come from one sample, sequenced in a study of OX40 agonist ivuxolimab in advanced cancers. Profiled with immunoSEQ multiplex PCR; TCRdb holds only in-frame clones, not every one. Of tens of thousands of clones listed, about 76% are singletons. Material: CD4+ or CD8+ T cells sorted from blood, obtained in a trial of the OX40 agonist ivuxolimab. Every receptor here comes from an adult with an advanced solid tumor such as melanoma, head and neck, liver or kidney cancer.

This clone was found once. The chain joins TRBV5-1 to TRBJ1-1; perhaps TRBD1 as D (6 bases). Germline V gene lookup returns CDR1 SGHRS and CDR2 YFSETQ. The germline V and J ends were trimmed by 0 bases and 6 bases, with 15 bases remaining between them. The CDR3 is 15 amino acids. CDR3 sequence reads: CASSLVRTADAEAFF. In DNA form, the CDR3 reads TGCGCCAGCAGCTTGGTCAGGACAGCAGACGCTGAAGCTTTCTTT.

This clone was recorded once. The chain joins TRBV13 to TRBJ2-3; 12 bases align to TRBD2. V lost 5 bases, J lost 0 bases, and 12 bases stayed unmatched. Germline V lookup: CDR1 PRHDT, CDR2 FYEKMQ (reference sequence). This CDR3 region has 19 residues. DNA of the CDR3: TGTGCCAGCAGCGCCATTCCCAGACTAGCGGGGGCAAGCACAGATACGCAGTATTTT. As protein: CASSAIPRLAGASTDTQYF.

The chain uses TRBV5-8 and TRBJ2-3; D perhaps matches TRBD1 (5 bases). Trimming stripped 0 bases from V and 5 bases from J, with 13 bases between. CDR3 length: 15 residues. Germline CDR1 is SGHTS and CDR2 is YDEGEE. The CDR3 reads CASSLVTDTIDTQYF. CDR3 DNA: TGTGCCAGCAGCTTGGTGACAGACACTATAGATACGCAGTATTTT.

The CDR3, as DNA: TGTGCCAGCCCTTTCGCGGGCATCGGAAACACCATATATTTT. Amino acid sequence: CASPFAGIGNTIYF. V and J are TRBV2 and TRBJ1-3; D is uncertain. Trimming stripped 8 bases from V and 4 bases from J, with 15 bases between. Looked up from germline, CDR1 is SNHLY and CDR2 is FYNNEI. The CDR3 length is 14 residues.

The chain is built from TRBV5-1 and TRBJ2-1, with D unclear. CDR3 size: 15 residues. V was clipped by 9 bases and J by 4 bases, with 20 bases between them. Germline lookup yields CDR1 SGHRS and CDR2 YFSETQ. The CDR3 nucleotides are TGCGCCACTACCGAAGACTCAATACTTTACAATGAGCAGTTCTTC. Translated, it gives CATTEDSILYNEQFF. Full variable domain (remainder filled in from reference TRBV5-1 and TRBJ2-1): KAGVTQTPRYLIKTRGQQVTLSCSPISGHRSVSWYQQTPGQGLQFLFEYFSETQRNKGNFPGRFSGRQFSNSRSEMNVSTLELGDSALYLCATTEDSILYNEQFFGPGTRLTVL.

The chain combines TRBV6-5 with TRBJ2-7; TRBD1 aligns across 9 bases. Losses at the gene ends were 5 bases for V and 4 bases for J; bases not matched to a gene: 3. The length of the CDR3 is 13 residues. CDR1 is MNHEY and CDR2 is SVGAGI in the germline V gene. The CDR3: CASSPGTGYEQYF. The CDR3 DNA reads TGTGCCAGCAGTCCCGGGACAGGGTACGAGCAGTACTTC.

The chain recombines TRBV4-2 with TRBJ2-7; the D is unclear. V lost 0 bases, J lost 7 bases, and 16 bases lay in between. Germline CDR1 and CDR2: LGHNA and YNFKEQ. CDR3 length: 15 amino acids. For the CDR3, the DNA is TGTGCCAGCAGCCAAGATCTTTATTACTTGGGGGAGCAGTACTTC. Translating gives CASSQDLYYLGEQYF.

V usage is TRBV19 and J usage is TRBJ2-7; D possibly corresponds to TRBD1 (5 bases). The V end lost 4 bases, the J end lost 3 bases, and 16 bases lay between the germline ends. The germline V gene has CDR1 LNHDA and CDR2 SQIVND (reference sequence). The CDR3 has 15 amino acids. CDR3 DNA sequence: TGTGCCAGTAGTACAACTCTAGGGGTCGGCTACGAGCAGTACTTC. Its protein product is CASSTTLGVGYEQYF.

The chain has TRBV5-6 and TRBJ2-7, with TRBD1 identical over 11 bases. This CDR3 region has 16 residues. Germline V gene sequence: CDR1 SGHDT, CDR2 YYEEEE. The V gene end was trimmed by 3 bases and the J gene end by 3 bases; junction bases not matched to a gene: 8. CDR3 in amino acids: CASSWPGTGGHYEQYF. Here the CDR3 DNA reads TGTGCCAGCAGCTGGCCGGGGACAGGGGGACACTACGAGCAGTACTTC.

The J gene is TRBJ2-1, the V gene TRBV11-2; 12 positions agree with TRBD2. With 1 base clipped from V and 10 bases from J, the junction kept 2 bases outside the gene matches. The length of the CDR3 is 14 residues. Germline CDR1 SGHAT, CDR2 FQNNGV. In nucleotides, the CDR3 is TGTGCCAGCAGCTTAGTCGGACTAGCGGGGGAGCAGTTCTTC. As protein: CASSLVGLAGEQFF.

The V gene is TRBV5-1, the J gene TRBJ2-3, with TRBD2 matching over 13 bases. V was clipped by 4 bases and J by 6 bases; unmatched bases: 8. This CDR3 has 16 residues. Germline values: CDR1 SGHRS, CDR2 YFSETQ. The CDR3 is CASSGGLAGVGDTQYF. For the CDR3, the DNA is TGCGCCAGCAGCGGCGGACTAGCGGGGGTCGGGGATACGCAGTATTTT.

This chain uses TRBV29-1 with TRBJ2-7; 12 bases align to TRBD2. The V gene end was trimmed by 7 bases and the J gene end by 1 base; junction bases not matched to a gene: 14. This CDR3 comprises 17 residues. The germline CDR1 and CDR2 sequences are SQVTM and ANQGSEA. DNA for the CDR3: TGCAGCGCCAGACTAGCGGGGGCTCCTTCTACATCCTACGAGCAGTACTTC. Its protein is CSARLAGAPSTSYEQYF.

V gene TRBV5-4 combines with J gene TRBJ2-1, with TRBD2 matching over 9 bases. Trimming at V came to 0 bases and at J to 5 bases, leaving 3 bases not matched to a gene. Per germline, CDR1 SGHNT and CDR2 YYREEE (reference sequence). The CDR3 extends over 15 amino acids. The CDR3 DNA reads TGTGCCAGCAGCTTGGATGGCGGGAGGGACAATGAGCAGTTCTTC. It translates to CASSLDGGRDNEQFF.

The rearrangement uses TRBV2 and TRBJ2-2; no definite D call. This CDR3 spans 10 amino acids. The V gene lost 6 bases and the J gene lost 6 bases, with 2 bases spanning the gap. CDR1 is SNHLY and CDR2 is FYNNEI in the germline V gene. CDR3 nucleotides: TGTGCCAGCAGCGCCGGGGAGCTGTTTTTT. It yields the protein CASSAGELFF.

The chain recombines TRBV30 with TRBJ1-2; tentative D call: TRBD1 (5 bases). The CDR3 is made up of 15 amino acids. Trimming shortened V by 5 bases and J by 4 bases, and 20 bases separated the two germline ends. Germline-derived CDR1 and CDR2 are GTSNPN and SVGIG (reference sequence). The CDR3 coding sequence is TGTGCCTGGCTAGAAGACAGAATACCTTCCTATGGCTACACCTTC. It is translated as CAWLEDRIPSYGYTF.